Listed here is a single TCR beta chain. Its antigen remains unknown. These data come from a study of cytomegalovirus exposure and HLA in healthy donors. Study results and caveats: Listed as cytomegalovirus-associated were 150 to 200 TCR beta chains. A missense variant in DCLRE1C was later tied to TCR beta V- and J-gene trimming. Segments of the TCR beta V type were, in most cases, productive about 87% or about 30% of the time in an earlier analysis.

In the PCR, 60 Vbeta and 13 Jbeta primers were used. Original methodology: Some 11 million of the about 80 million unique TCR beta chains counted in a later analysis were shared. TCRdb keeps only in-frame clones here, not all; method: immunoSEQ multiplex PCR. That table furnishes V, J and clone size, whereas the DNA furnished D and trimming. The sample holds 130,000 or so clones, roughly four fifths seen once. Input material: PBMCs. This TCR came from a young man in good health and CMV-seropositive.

The DNA for the CDR3 is TGTGCCAGCAGTTACTCGAGCGGTTTCTATAATTCACCCCTCCACTTT. Translating gives CASSYSSGFYNSPLHF. V usage is TRBV6-5 and J usage is TRBJ1-6; no reliable D call. The V and J ends lost 0 bases and 3 bases respectively, with 9 bases between them. This CDR3 is 16 amino acids long. Germline assignment: CDR1 MNHEY and CDR2 SVGAGI.